Only one count was recorded for the clone carrying this T cell receptor (beta chain). The V gene end was trimmed by 6 bases and the J gene end by 6 bases; junction bases not matched to a gene: 15. This CDR3 region has 17 residues. The V gene's germline CDR1 is MGHRA and CDR2 YSYEKL. This sample was included in a study of shared clonotypes between healthy human individuals. Only Caucasian adults living in Nashville, Tennessee served as donors. Researchers partitioned CD4+ cells into CD45RA+ naive and CD45RA-negative memory subsets. Researchers ran the assay at a deep level. Replicate sorted-subset PCRs were loaded with 150 to 250 ng DNA, 31,000 or so T cell genomes. Sequencing used immunoSEQ multiplex PCR; TCRdb keeps in-frame clones, though not all of them. The table includes roughly 2 million clones, around 95% detected once.

The specimen was naive CD4+ T cells sorted from blood. Subset in this sample: CD45RA+ positively selected. J is TRBJ2-2 and V is TRBV4-1; 8 bases agree with TRBD2. The sequence derives from a man aged 18-30 years in good health. The CDR3 sequence is CASRAGGFGARSGELFF. As DNA, the CDR3 is TGCGCCAGCAGGGCGGGGGGATTTGGAGCTAGATCCGGGGAGCTGTTTTTT.